This TCR beta chain originates from a study of blood T cells in healthy people across ages. The CDR3 contains 17 residues. V shed 0 bases and J shed 0 bases, with 12 bases lying between them. Germline lookup yields CDR1 LGHNA and CDR2 YSLEER. Notes on the study in general: Shifts in expanded clonotypes may have been confounded by donor CMV status, which was unknown.

Total RNA extracted from each sample amounted to at least 5.5 micrograms. A second PCR, run for about 7 to 11 cycles, used a sample-barcoded 5' primer plus a J-beta primer mix. TCRdb reprocessed the 5' RACE reads via MiXCR and lists one record per CDR3 protein. The table lists about 1.1 million distinct CDR3 sequences, around two fifths of them singletons. As regards this clonotype: What it recognizes is unknown.

Sample: blood. The V gene is TRBV4-3, the J gene TRBJ1-3; unclear D gene. The receptor was derived from a man in his late teens or twenties in good health. The CDR3 region is CASSQDPRSFSGNTIYF. The CDR3 region has the DNA TGCGCCAGCAGCCAAGACCCCCGCAGCTTCTCTGGAAACACCATATATTTT.